This TCR beta chain was retrieved from a study of identical twins. As concerns this clonotype: Antigen specificity is unknown.

The CDR3 consists of 13 residues. From germline, CDR1 is ENHRY and CDR2 SYGVKD. With 2 bases removed from V and 1 base from J, the gap between germline ends came to 4 bases. Unique molecular identifiers were in the cDNA, with template-switch universal primer binding. MiXCR was run by TCRdb on the 5' RACE reads, yielding one entry per CDR3 protein. The data show some 1,700,000 distinct CDR3 sequences, with around 29% seen just once and less than 0.35% held by the top ten. Healthy Caucasians, and only they, were the donors. Study-wide results and caveats: Low generation-probability sequences were in excess among twin-shared out-of-frame alpha sequences. Beta clonotypes that were abundant in cord blood contained fewer insertions, a pattern absent from memory repertoires.

Material: cord blood. The clonotype was recovered from a newborn girl in good health. V usage is TRBV10-3 and J usage is TRBJ2-3, with unresolved D. The CDR3: CAISEARTDTQYF. Here the CDR3 DNA reads TGTGCCATCAGTGAGGCCCGCACAGATACGCAGTATTTT.